The T cell receptor beta chain described here comes from a study of blood T cell repertoires in COVID-19. Study details: There were acute and convalescent COVID-19 samples, and they came from the United States, Italy and Spain. T cells, B-cell-depleted T cells, or PBMCs supplied cDNA or gDNA.

Per the original data handling: Scientists estimated how many nucleated cells there were by amplifying reference gene primers. Profiling relied on immunoSEQ multiplex PCR, and the TCRdb table lists in-frame clones only, not all of them. V and J calls and clone size follow that table, whereas D and trimming were derived from the DNA. The sample shows 130,000 or so clones, about 83% of them seen only once. CDR1 is SGHRS and CDR2 is YFSETQ in the germline V gene. The CDR3 is 15 residues long. V lost 4 bases and J lost 8; bases outside the gene matches: 9. Source material: peripheral blood. The TCR was taken from a man in his forties or fifties with acute or convalescent COVID-19. The V gene is TRBV5-1, the J gene TRBJ1-4; 9 nucleotides line up with TRBD1. The CDR3 loop is CASSGTVGTGEKLFF. CDR3 DNA: TGCGCCAGCAGCGGAACCGTTGGGACAGGGGAAAAACTGTTTTTT.